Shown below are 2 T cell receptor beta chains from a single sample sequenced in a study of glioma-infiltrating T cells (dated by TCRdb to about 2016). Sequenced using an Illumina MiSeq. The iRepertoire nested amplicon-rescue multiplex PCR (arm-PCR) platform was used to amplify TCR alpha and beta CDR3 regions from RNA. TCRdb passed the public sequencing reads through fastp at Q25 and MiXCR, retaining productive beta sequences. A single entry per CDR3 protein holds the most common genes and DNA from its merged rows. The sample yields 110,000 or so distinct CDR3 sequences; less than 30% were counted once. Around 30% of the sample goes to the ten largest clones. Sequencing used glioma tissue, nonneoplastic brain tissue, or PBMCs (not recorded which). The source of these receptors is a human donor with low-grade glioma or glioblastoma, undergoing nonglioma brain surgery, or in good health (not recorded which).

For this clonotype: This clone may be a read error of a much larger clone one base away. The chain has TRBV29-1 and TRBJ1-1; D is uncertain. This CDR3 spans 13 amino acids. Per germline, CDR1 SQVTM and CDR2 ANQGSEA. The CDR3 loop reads CSVDRRLNTEALF. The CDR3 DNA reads TGCAGCGTTGATAGGCGGTTGAACACTGAAGCTCTCTTT.

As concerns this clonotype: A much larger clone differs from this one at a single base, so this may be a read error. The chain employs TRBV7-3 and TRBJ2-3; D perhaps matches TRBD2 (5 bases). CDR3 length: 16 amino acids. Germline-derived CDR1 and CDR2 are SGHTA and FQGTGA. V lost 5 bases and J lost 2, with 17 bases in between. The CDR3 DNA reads TGTGCCAGCAGCGCCCCCGGGAATCGGCACACAGATACGCAGTATTTT. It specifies CASSAPGNRHTDTQYF. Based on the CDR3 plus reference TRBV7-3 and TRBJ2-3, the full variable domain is GAGVSQTPSNKVTEKGKYVELRCDPISGHTALYWYRQSLGQGPEFLIYFQGTGAADDSGLPNDRFFAVRPEGSVSTLKIQRTERGDSAVYLCASSAPGNRHTDTQYFGPGTRLTVL.